The T cell receptor (beta chain) under discussion was sequenced for a study of blood T cell repertoires in COVID-19. Study background: Samples taken during acute and convalescent COVID-19 were collected in the United States, Italy and Spain. PBMCs, B-cell-depleted T cells, or T cells were the source of the cDNA or gDNA that made up the material.

Original handling: Amplification of reference gene primers provided the estimated nucleated cell counts. Clones were sequenced by immunoSEQ multiplex PCR, and TCRdb holds only the in-frame ones, with some missing. V and J calls and clone size come straight from that table; D and trimming were deduced from the DNA. The sample includes over 150,000 clones, approximately 82% of them seen just once. J gave up 5 bases and V 4 bases, and 13 bases lay outside the gene matches. The CDR3 covers 16 residues. Looked up from germline, CDR1 is MDHEN and CDR2 is SYDVKM. The sample taken for sequencing was peripheral blood. The genes are TRBV28 and TRBJ1-1; 7 bases map to TRBD1. The source is a woman in her 70s who had recovered from COVID-19. CDR3 sequence: CASSSHRGGAGTEAFF. CDR3 DNA: TGTGCCAGCAGTTCCCACAGGGGCGGAGCGGGTACTGAAGCTTTCTTT.